The 26 T cell receptor beta chains in this list originate from one sample, sequenced in a study of T cell responses to AZD1222 COVID-19 vaccine. The method was immunoSEQ multiplex PCR; TCRdb's version includes in-frame clones alone and lacks a portion of them. This repertoire shows 97,000 or so clones, about 85% found once; its top ten account for 5%. The material sequenced was peripheral blood, taken on day 0 of AZD1222 vaccination. These TCRs come from an adult in good health.

The rearrangement links TRBV24-1 to TRBJ2-1, with 9 bases that match TRBD2. The junction had 8 bases not matched to a gene; V was cut back by 3 bases and J by 6 bases. The CDR3 spans 16 residues. CDR1 KGHDR and CDR2 SFDVKD come from the germline V gene. Written as DNA, the CDR3 is TGTGCCACCAGTGATATCGGGCGGGAGGGCCGCAATGAGCAGTTCTTC. Translation gives CATSDIGREGRNEQFF.

The V gene is TRBV7-8, the J gene TRBJ1-4; TRBD1 is a possible D gene (6 bases). V was cut by 6 bases and J by 4 bases, with 15 bases left in between. Germline CDR1 SGHVS, CDR2 FQNEAQ. The CDR3 spans 15 residues. This CDR3 is CASRTGGVGNEKLFF. CDR3 nucleotides: TGTGCCAGCAGGACCGGGGGCGTCGGTAATGAAAAACTGTTTTTT.

The rearrangement links TRBV6-8 to TRBJ1-4; D possibly corresponds to TRBD1 (6 bases). The CDR3 is 14 amino acids. The germline CDR1 and CDR2 sequences are MNHGY and SAAAGT. Trimming pared 5 bases from V and 8 bases from J, leaving 15 bases between. As DNA, the CDR3 is TGTGCCAGCAGTCAGGGGCCCCTGAAGGAAAAACTGTTTTTT. Translation: CASSQGPLKEKLFF.

This chain joins TRBV24-1 and TRBJ2-3; D is possibly TRBD1 (6 bases). Trimming cost V 6 bases and J 3 bases, with 12 bases left between them. In germline, CDR1 is KGHDR, CDR2 SFDVKD. The CDR3 loop spans 14 amino acids. CDR3 loop: CATSPGVATDTQYF. CDR3 nucleotides: TGTGCCACCAGTCCAGGGGTTGCAACAGATACGCAGTATTTT.

The chain joins TRBV20-1 to TRBJ1-4, with a weak D call TRBD1 (5 bases). Germline CDR1 and CDR2: DFQATT and SNEGSKA (reference sequence). Trimming pared 5 bases from V and 5 bases from J, leaving 12 bases between. CDR3 size: 13 residues. For the CDR3, the DNA is TGCAGTGCTGGTGGCAGGGCCAATGAAAAACTGTTTTTT. It specifies CSAGGRANEKLFF.

The chain carries TRBV10-2 and TRBJ2-7; 8 bases are shared with TRBD2. Germline V CDR1 and CDR2: WSHSY, SAAADI. The CDR3 consists of 13 residues. With 9 bases clipped from V and 4 bases from J, the junction kept 8 bases outside the gene matches. CDR3 sequence: CASKKGLEYEQYF. CDR3 nucleotide sequence: TGCGCCAGTAAAAAGGGACTAGAGTACGAGCAGTACTTC.

This rearrangement joins TRBV4-2 to TRBJ2-3; TRBD2 is a possible D gene (6 bases). V dropped 4 bases and J dropped 0 bases, with 8 bases sitting between them. This CDR3 is built from 14 residues. In germline, CDR1 is LGHNA, CDR2 YNFKEQ. The CDR3 protein is CASSPSGSTDTQYF. The CDR3 bases are TGTGCCAGCAGCCCCAGCGGGAGCACAGATACGCAGTATTTT.

The J gene is TRBJ1-5, the V gene TRBV6-4, with no clear D. Germline V gene sequence: CDR1 MRHNA, CDR2 SNTAGT. V gave up 0 bases and J gave up 9 bases, with 9 bases separating them. CDR3 length: 13 residues. Here the CDR3 DNA reads TGTGCCAGCAGTGACTCGGCAGGACGGCCCCAGCATTTT. It specifies CASSDSAGRPQHF.

V usage is TRBV6-5 and J usage is TRBJ2-7, with 8 nucleotides matching TRBD2. The germline gives CDR1 MNHEY, CDR2 SVGAGI. The CDR3 has 14 residues. V lost 8 bases, J lost 2 bases, and 8 bases stayed unmatched. CDR3 bases: TGTGCCAGCGGTCCGGGGGGGGTAACCTACGAGCAGTACTTC. Translated, it gives CASGPGGVTYEQYF.

J is TRBJ2-1 and V is TRBV28; 7 bases align to TRBD2. The germline CDR1 and CDR2 sequences are MDHEN and SYDVKM. J was trimmed by 10 bases and V by 7 bases; bases with no gene match: 16. The CDR3 spans 15 residues. CDR3 residues: CASTGAREGKTEQFF. In DNA, the CDR3 is TGTGCCAGCACCGGAGCTAGGGAGGGGAAGACAGAGCAGTTCTTC.

The chain employs TRBV9 and TRBJ2-2; 12 bases map to TRBD1. The CDR3 has 16 amino acids. Germline CDR1 SGDLS, CDR2 YYNGEE. J gave up 8 bases and V 0 bases, and 5 bases lay outside the gene matches. CDR3 bases: TGTGCCAGCAGCGTAGGAGGGACAGGGGGCTCGGGGGAGCTGTTTTTT. It codes for CASSVGGTGGSGELFF.

This sequence joins TRBV7-8 and TRBJ2-7, with 7 bases aligning to TRBD1. The CDR3 is made up of 13 amino acids. Germline CDR1 is SGHVS and CDR2 is FQNEAQ. V gave up 3 bases and J gave up 2 bases; unmatched junction bases: 1. The CDR3 reads CASSLTGPYEQYF. CDR3 nucleotide sequence: TGTGCCAGCAGCTTGACAGGGCCCTACGAGCAGTACTTC.

The gene calls are TRBV18 and TRBJ1-6; TRBD1 aligns across 8 bases. CDR1 is KGHSH and CDR2 is LQKENI in the germline V gene. V shed 3 bases and J 6 bases; nucleotides not matched to a gene: 7. The length of the CDR3 is 16 residues. Here the CDR3 DNA reads TGTGCCAGCTCACCTACGCAACAGGGGGGTAATTCACCCCTCCACTTT. Translating gives CASSPTQQGGNSPLHF. Based on the CDR3 plus reference TRBV18 and TRBJ1-6, the full variable domain is NAGVMQNPRHLVRRRGQEARLRCSPMKGHSHVYWYRQLPEEGLKFMVYLQKENIIDESGMPKERFSAEFPKEGPSILRIQQVVRGDSAAYFCASSPTQQGGNSPLHFGNGTRLTVT.

The rearrangement joins TRBV5-1 to TRBJ2-1, with 9 bases lining up with TRBD2. The germline gives CDR1 SGHRS, CDR2 YFSETQ. The CDR3 spans 15 residues. The V segment lost 0 bases and the J segment 8 bases; nucleotides outside the gene matches: 6. The DNA for the CDR3 is TGCGCCAGCAGCTTGGGAGGACTAGCGTCCCATGAGCAGTTCTTC. It specifies CASSLGGLASHEQFF. The full variable domain, rest sourced from reference TRBV5-1 and TRBJ2-1, is KAGVTQTPRYLIKTRGQQVTLSCSPISGHRSVSWYQQTPGQGLQFLFEYFSETQRNKGNFPGRFSGRQFSNSRSEMNVSTLELGDSALYLCASSLGGLASHEQFFGPGTRLTVL.

V and J are TRBV5-1 and TRBJ1-4; D remains unclear. Trimming left V 5 bases short and J 2 bases short, with 13 bases between. The germline CDR1 and CDR2 sequences are SGHRS and YFSETQ. CDR3 length equals 15 residues. CDR3 nucleotides: TGCGCCAGCAGGGACCAATTGGGGACTAATGAAAAACTGTTTTTT. Encoded protein: CASRDQLGTNEKLFF.

The chain is built from TRBV7-2 and TRBJ2-7; 12 bases agree with TRBD2. Per the germline V gene, CDR1 is SGHTA and CDR2 is FQGNSA. Germline trimming cut 7 bases from V and 4 bases from J; bases unmatched to any gene: 5. The CDR3 is 14 residues long. The CDR3 loop is CASTRTSGAYEQYF. As DNA, the CDR3 is TGTGCCAGCACCCGGACTAGCGGGGCTTACGAGCAGTACTTC.

This chain uses TRBV5-4 with TRBJ2-1; TRBD2 matches at 8 bases. With V trimmed by 4 bases and J by 0 bases, 6 bases remained unmatched. CDR1 SGHNT and CDR2 YYREEE come from the germline V gene (reference sequence). The CDR3 extends over 16 amino acids. Here the CDR3 DNA reads TGTGCCAGCAGCATAGCGGGACCCAGCTCCTACAATGAGCAGTTCTTC. Translated: CASSIAGPSSYNEQFF.

The rearrangement links TRBV20-1 to TRBJ1-1; no firm D call. Germline V gives CDR1 DFQATT, CDR2 SNEGSKA (reference sequence). The CDR3 extends over 13 amino acids. V lost 3 bases and J lost 3, with 11 bases in between. The CDR3 bases are TGCAGTGCTAGTTCATCGGACGACACTGAAGCTTTCTTT. It yields the protein CSASSSDDTEAFF.

V is TRBV10-3 and J is TRBJ1-1; D gene uncertain. The CDR3 is made up of 13 amino acids. With 2 bases removed from V and 3 bases from J, the gap between germline ends came to 7 bases. Germline V lookup: CDR1 ENHRY, CDR2 SYGVKD. CDR3 nucleotides: TGTGCCATCAGTGAGACTCAATACACTGAAGCTTTCTTT. This translates into CAISETQYTEAFF.

The chain couples TRBV9 to TRBJ2-3; 8 nucleotides align to TRBD2. Germline assignment: CDR1 SGDLS and CDR2 YYNGEE. V lost 3 bases and J lost 4; bases outside the gene matches: 4. CDR3 length: 14 residues. The CDR3 sequence is CASSASGRADTQYF. The CDR3 DNA reads as TGTGCCAGCAGCGCGAGCGGGAGAGCAGATACGCAGTATTTT. The variable domain in full, completed from reference TRBV9 and TRBJ2-3, reads DSGVTQTPKHLITATGQRVTLRCSPRSGDLSVYWYQQSLDQGLQFLIQYYNGEERAKGNILERFSAQQFPDLHSELNLSSLELGDSALYFCASSASGRADTQYFGPGTRLTVL.

The V call is TRBV7-2, the J call TRBJ1-5, with D maybe TRBD1 (5 bases). Trimming cost V 2 bases and J 4 bases, with 12 bases left between them. This CDR3 comprises 15 residues. Per the germline V gene, CDR1 is SGHTA and CDR2 is FQGNSA. The CDR3 loop is CASSLNRDGNQPQHF. The CDR3 DNA reads as TGTGCCAGCAGCTTAAACCGGGACGGTAATCAGCCCCAGCATTTT.

This clone came up a few times. The V gene is TRBV30, the J gene TRBJ1-5; a possible D gene is TRBD1 (6 bases). Germline values: CDR1 GTSNPN, CDR2 SVGIG (reference sequence). CDR3 length: 14 residues. The V end lost 6 bases, the J end lost 5 bases, and 17 bases lay between the germline ends. The CDR3 is CACQPGQLHQPQHF. CDR3 coding DNA: TGTGCCTGCCAACCCGGACAGCTCCATCAGCCCCAGCATTTT.

By sample share, this clone is medium-sized. Written as DNA, the CDR3 is TGTGCCAGCAGGCCCAGGGGGAAGTACGAGCAGTACTTC. This translates into CASRPRGKYEQYF. The chain recombines TRBV6-5 with TRBJ2-7, with TRBD1 matching 7 bases. CDR1 and CDR2 (germline): MNHEY, SVGAGI. V trimming: 6 bases; J trimming: 4 bases; junction bases outside the gene matches: 6. The CDR3 length is 13 residues.

CDR3 region: CASSRQINYGYTF. CDR3 DNA sequence: TGTGCCAGCAGCAGACAGATTAACTATGGCTACACCTTC. This chain joins TRBV6-2 or TRBV6-3 and TRBJ1-2; tentative D call: TRBD1 (5 bases). The length of the CDR3 is 13 residues. Germline loops: CDR1 MNHEY, CDR2 SVGEGT. V lost 6 bases and J 1 base, leaving 9 bases between the germline ends.

The V call is TRBV13, the J call TRBJ2-2; 9 nucleotides line up with TRBD1. The junction had 3 bases not matched to a gene; V was cut back by 3 bases and J by 4 bases. CDR3 size: 15 residues. From germline, CDR1 is PRHDT and CDR2 FYEKMQ (reference sequence). CDR3 sequence: CASSLGQGITGELFF. The CDR3 DNA follows: TGTGCCAGCAGCTTGGGACAGGGAATCACCGGGGAGCTGTTTTTT.

The chain carries TRBV6-5 and TRBJ1-1, with a possible D match to TRBD1 (5 bases). CDR1 and CDR2 from the germline V gene are MNHEY and SVGAGI. The CDR3 spans 15 residues. Trimming cost V 4 bases and J 0 bases, with 12 bases left between them. The CDR3 here is CASSSGRLMNTEAFF. DNA of the CDR3: TGTGCCAGCAGTTCGGGACGGCTCATGAACACTGAAGCTTTCTTT.